These T cell receptor beta chains were read from a single sample in a study of T cell responses to AZD1222 COVID-19 vaccine. Method: immunoSEQ multiplex PCR; TCRdb's copy keeps in-frame clones and lacks some. The sample contains tens of thousands of clones, over 75% of which appear only once. Sequences were derived from peripheral blood, sampled on day 0 of AZD1222 vaccination. All receptors come from an adult in good health. The conserved cysteine and the conserved F or W are not part of the CDR3 here. A row's size may be missing; if present it is once, few, many or a size class.

V | size | CDR3
TRBV3-1/TRBV3-2 | medium-sized | ASSQSHSSGANVLT
TRBV9 | - | ASSGQITNSGANVLT
TRBV7-3 | - | ASRNGQGDTEAF
TRBV7-9 | - | ASSYTGGTTEAF
TRBV18 | - | ASSQGARDTQY
TRBV5-6 | - | ASSLQEVSYNEQF
TRBV7-9 | - | ASSLNAGTGNEQY
TRBV7-6 | - | ASSLQQDRGYT
TRBV29-1 | - | SARTGNQPQH
TRBV18 | few | ASSQTGAPNQPQH
TRBV3-1/TRBV3-2 | medium-sized | ASTGTSGIADTQY
TRBV6-5 | - | ASRAGAGDLSEAF
TRBV6-7 | - | ASRGTPATGELF
TRBV6-5 | - | ASHSGGTYNEQF
TRBV7-9 | once | ASSRRHSTENYGYT
TRBV6-2/TRBV6-3 | - | ASSYSSSGLVGPGELF
TRBV7-2 | - | ASSLIRRTGGRYGYT
TRBV19 | - | ASSSGQVISGANVLT
TRBV13 | - | ASSFGHFYEQY
TRBV19 | - | ASSMQGALDQPQH
TRBV9 | few | ASSVDRQRNEKLF
TRBV7-2 | - | ASSLTGTGNAF
TRBV12-3/TRBV12-4 | - | ASSFGGGHGYT
TRBV19 | - | ASRIGGNTGELF
TRBV7-9 | - | ASIETANSPLH
TRBV9 | - | ASSVEPSGPNYGYT
TRBV5-1 | - | ASSSPDSNSPLH
TRBV5-1 | once | ASSWGSGRGEQF
TRBV5-1 | - | ASSPTLGGGAETQY
TRBV7-3 | once | ASSLRDRRASTDTQY
TRBV6-5 | few | ASSSQQGAAGGYT
TRBV11-2 | - | ASSLGGWEDRASEQY
TRBV6-1 | - | ASSGKGLATSYEQY
TRBV25-1 | - | ASSDAGTGAANEKLF
TRBV11-2 | - | ASSKDLTGELF
TRBV5-1 | few | ASRLGDRVAGYT
TRBV10-3 | - | AISSISGRAETGELF
TRBV7-9 | - | ASRQRVGTEAF
TRBV27 | few | ASSLGLAGGRTNTGELF
TRBV12-3/TRBV12-4 | - | ASRNREVETQY
TRBV3-1/TRBV3-2 | - | ASTRGGTDTQY
TRBV29-1 | - | SVGRTGIKNEKLF
TRBV6-5 | - | ARGPSSDTQY
TRBV21-1 | once | ASSNTGFGQNEIQETQY
TRBV7-3 | - | ASSLGLQGSGGYT
TRBV29-1 | - | SAEQGWPYMNTEAF
TRBV18 | - | ASSPPGTDTQY
TRBV4-3 | few | ASSQTGGPIY
TRBV3-1/TRBV3-2 | - | ASSLRTVNTEAF
TRBV19 | - | ASSIAWDSLRRSPLH
TRBV20-1 | - | SASWVNTEAF